This T cell receptor beta chain was sequenced for a study of a mutant IDH1 vaccine in newly diagnosed glioma listed by TCRdb under 2021. The study in broad terms: Vaccination was initiated 4-6 weeks after radiotherapy alone, or concurrently with temozolomide cycles in the chemotherapy-containing groups. Of the 30 to 35 patients who were treated, about 62% were male and approximately 40% were female, and the mean age was about 40 years. Prior to enrollment, standard therapy consisting of radiotherapy alone, temozolomide alone, or radiochemotherapy with temozolomide had been administered to patients, with the combination being received by most patients. The week-35 safety follow-up was designated visit V12, and the week-47 end of study was designated visit V13. Peripheral blood was drawn at six visits: V03 (baseline), V05, V07, V10, V12 and V13. For exploratory analyses, roughly 25 treated patients had longitudinal TCRB deep sequencing done wherever samples were available.

To note about this clone: No cognate antigen has been identified for it. It has no much larger one-base neighbor in the sample; base qualities were not kept.

Reading from cysteine to phenylalanine, the CDR3 counts 11 amino acids. Just the 33-base CDR3 DNA is kept, in frame starting at base 1. The junction carries 13 bases between V and J, which are trimmed by 4 bases and 15 bases respectively. The germline V gene (reference sequence) gives CDR1 as PRHDT and CDR2 as FYEKMQ. The library relied on the immunoSEQ multiplex PCR assay. Rearranged TCR beta chain sequences were amplified with the hsTCRB Kit following the manufacturer's protocol. An Illumina MiSeq was used to sequence the TCRB libraries. Concerning the study's data processing: Demultiplexing, trimming and gene mapping were performed with the kit vendor's proprietary platform. Not all clones reach the TCRdb copy of this immuneACCESS table, which keeps in-frame sequences only. Checked studies attribute under half of the gap to unresolved V genes and leave the rest unexplained. The D gene and trimming were derived from the DNA, and the V and J assignments and clone size from that table. Recorded for this sample are some 60,000 clones; under 85% of them occurred a single time. The ten most abundant clones make up under 4.5% of the sample.

In light of the paper, this sample's time point label describes: week 47, end of study. Each vaccine dose, consisting of 300 ug of a 20-mer mutant IDH1 peptide in Montanide, was administered subcutaneously with topical imiquimod. Patients were given eight vaccinations, in weeks 1, 3, 5, 7, 11, 15, 19 and 23, which matched visits V03 through V10. Donors had newly diagnosed WHO grade 3 or 4 IDH1-mutant astrocytomas with loss of nuclear ATRX. The samples were drawn from NOA16, a multicentre, single-arm, open-label phase I trial in Germany that tested a mutant IDH1 peptide vaccine in humans for the first time. The DNeasy Blood and Tissue Kit was used to extract genomic DNA from EDTA blood for TCRB sequencing. Beyond this particular receptor, the publication reports: Pseudoprogression appeared unrelated to alterations in the top peripheral T cell clonotypes detected by TCRB sequencing. Availability determined which PBMC samples were chosen for TCRB deep sequencing. It was noted by the authors that analyses of patient blood samples could not be reproduced owing to sample limitations. Vaccine-induced immune responses across multiple MHC alleles were detected in 85% to 95% of patients.

The rearranged segments are TRBV13 and TRBJ2-1; too little of a D gene remains to name it. This specimen consisted of PBMCs, obtained from a glioma patient whose treatment included an IDH1 peptide vaccine. This receptor was taken from a man aged 25 to 40 with glioma. The CDR3 protein is CASSSLGEPFF. The bases read TGTGCCAGCAGCTCTCTTGGGGAACCGTTCTTC.